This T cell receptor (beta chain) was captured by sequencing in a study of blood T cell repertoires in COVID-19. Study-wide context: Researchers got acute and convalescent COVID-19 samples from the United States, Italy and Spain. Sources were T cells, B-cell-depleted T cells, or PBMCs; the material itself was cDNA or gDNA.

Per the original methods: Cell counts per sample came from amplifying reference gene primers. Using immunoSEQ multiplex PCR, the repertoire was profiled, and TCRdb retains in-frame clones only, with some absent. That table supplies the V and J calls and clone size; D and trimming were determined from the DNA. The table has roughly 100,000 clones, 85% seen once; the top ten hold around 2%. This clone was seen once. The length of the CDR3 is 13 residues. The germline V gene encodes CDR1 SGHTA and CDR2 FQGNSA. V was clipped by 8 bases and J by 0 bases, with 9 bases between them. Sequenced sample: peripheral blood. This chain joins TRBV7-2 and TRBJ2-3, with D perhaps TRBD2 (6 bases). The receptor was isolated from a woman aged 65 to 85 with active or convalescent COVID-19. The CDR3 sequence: CASGAGSTDTQYF. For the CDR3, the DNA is TGTGCCAGCGGCGCGGGAAGCACAGATACGCAGTATTTT.